The source of this T cell receptor (beta chain) is a study of T-cell memory formation after mild COVID-19. Study context: TCR clusters showed largely donor specificity.

A 5'RACE reaction primed in the constant segment made cDNA libraries of TCR alpha and TCR beta, and these carried sample barcodes and UMIs. MiXCR was run by TCRdb on the 5' RACE reads, yielding one entry per CDR3 protein. The table lists over 500,000 distinct CDR3 sequences, 15% to 20% of them singletons, with roughly 8% in the top ten. Comment on this clonotype: Its antigen is still unknown.

Germline values: CDR1 SGHRS, CDR2 YFSETQ. V was pared by 4 bases and J by 0 bases, with 4 bases between. The length of the CDR3 is 13 residues. Findings of the study overall: There were some responding clones in pre-infection memory, which suggested that cross-reactive memory had joined. Those CD4+ clones that contracted were mainly in CM and EM (CD8+ ones in EMRA).

The receptor comes from an adult woman who had mild COVID-19 (a few samples of this study predate the infection). Cell type and time point are not known. The V gene is TRBV5-1, the J gene TRBJ1-4; D unresolved. Sequencing used PBMCs or a T cell subset sorted from them (not recorded which). CDR3 loop: CASSRATNEKLFF. CDR3 DNA: TGCGCCAGCAGCCGTGCAACTAATGAAAAACTGTTTTTT.